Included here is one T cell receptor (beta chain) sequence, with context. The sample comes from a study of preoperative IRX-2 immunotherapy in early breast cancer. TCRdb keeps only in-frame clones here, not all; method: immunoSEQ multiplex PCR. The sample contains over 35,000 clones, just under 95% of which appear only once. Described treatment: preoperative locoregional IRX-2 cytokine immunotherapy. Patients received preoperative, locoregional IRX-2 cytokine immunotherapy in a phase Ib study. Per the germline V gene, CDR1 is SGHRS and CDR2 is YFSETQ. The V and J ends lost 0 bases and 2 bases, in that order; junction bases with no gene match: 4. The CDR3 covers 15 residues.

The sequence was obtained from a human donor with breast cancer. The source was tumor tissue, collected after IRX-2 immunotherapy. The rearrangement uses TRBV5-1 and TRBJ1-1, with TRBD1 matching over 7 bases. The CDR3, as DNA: TGCGCCAGCAGCTTGGTGAGACAGGGTAACACTGAAGCTTTCTTT. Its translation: CASSLVRQGNTEAFF.